The clone carrying this TCR beta chain was seen only once. The antigen is unknown. Sequencing was preceded by expansion of antigen-specific CD4+ T cells with viral peptide pools in the ViraFEST assay. Around day 10 of culture, CD4+ T cells were separated out. All study participants received two doses of BNT162b2 or mRNA-1273 vaccine. In the vaccine recipients, nucleocapsid antibodies were negative and there was no prior SARS-CoV-2 infection. A few million PBMC were placed in each well, which was supplemented with approximately 10 IU/ml IL-2 and about 10 ug/ml peptides. Cultures got half-medium changes with IL-2 on days 3 and 7. Clones were read by immunoSEQ multiplex PCR, and TCRdb kept only the in-frame ones, dropping some. The table has over 80,000 clones, under 80% seen once. The record originates from a study of vaccination effects on CD4 cells after COVID-19. Findings and limits, study-wide: Of the vaccine-induced clones from healthy vaccinees, merely 1 of 255 recognized common cold coronaviruses as well.

Germline values: CDR1 MGHDK, CDR2 SYGVNS. Trimming stripped 3 bases from V and 8 bases from J, with 13 bases between. The length of the CDR3 is 14 residues. The source of this sequence is a human donor who received a COVID-19 vaccine. The material was CD4+ T cells from PBMCs cultured with HCoV-OC43 spike peptides, obtained after COVID-19 vaccination. As for subset: HCoV-OC43 spike overlapping peptide pool stimulation. This chain joins TRBV25-1 and TRBJ1-4; D perhaps matches TRBD1 (6 bases). The CDR3, as DNA: TGTGCCAGCAGTGATTCGGGGGCTGTAGAAAAACTGTTTTTT. Amino acids: CASSDSGAVEKLFF.